This T cell receptor (beta chain) was documented in a study of blood T cell repertoires in COVID-19. Trimming removed 4 bases at V and 2 bases at J, with 12 bases between. Germline assignment: CDR1 SGHRS and CDR2 YFSETQ. This CDR3 contains 14 residues. Generated by immunoSEQ multiplex PCR, the TCRdb table keeps only in-frame clones and is missing some. The table includes around 200,000 clones, around 91% detected once. The receptor was isolated from a man aged 45-65 years with acute or convalescent COVID-19. The sequenced sample was peripheral blood. The chain links TRBV5-1 to TRBJ1-2; no firm D call. Written as DNA, the CDR3 is TGCGCCAGCAGCCCGGAGGGCAGAAACTATGGCTACACCTTC. Protein: CASSPEGRNYGYTF. The full variable domain, with the rest looked up from reference TRBV5-1 and TRBJ1-2, is KAGVTQTPRYLIKTRGQQVTLSCSPISGHRSVSWYQQTPGQGLQFLFEYFSETQRNKGNFPGRFSGRQFSNSRSEMNVSTLELGDSALYLCASSPEGRNYGYTFGSGTRLTVV.